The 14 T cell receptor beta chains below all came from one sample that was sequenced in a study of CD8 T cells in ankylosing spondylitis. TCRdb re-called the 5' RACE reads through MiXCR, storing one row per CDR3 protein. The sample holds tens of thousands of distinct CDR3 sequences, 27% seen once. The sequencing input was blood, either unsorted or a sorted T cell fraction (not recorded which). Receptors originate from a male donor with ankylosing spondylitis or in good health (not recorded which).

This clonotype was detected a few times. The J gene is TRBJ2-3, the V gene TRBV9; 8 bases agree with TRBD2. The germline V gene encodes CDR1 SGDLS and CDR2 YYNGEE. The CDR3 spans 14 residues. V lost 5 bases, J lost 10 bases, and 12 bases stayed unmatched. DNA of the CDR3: TGTGCCAGCAGTTCGGGGGGGCGAGGGATTCCGCAGTATTTT. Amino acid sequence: CASSSGGRGIPQYF.

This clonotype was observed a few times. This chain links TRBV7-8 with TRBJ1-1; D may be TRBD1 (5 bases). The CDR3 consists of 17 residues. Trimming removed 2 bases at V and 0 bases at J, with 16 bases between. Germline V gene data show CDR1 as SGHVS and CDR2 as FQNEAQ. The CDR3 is CASSLLRREIMNTEAFF. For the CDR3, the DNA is TGTGCCAGCAGCTTACTTCGCAGGGAAATCATGAACACTGAAGCTTTCTTT.

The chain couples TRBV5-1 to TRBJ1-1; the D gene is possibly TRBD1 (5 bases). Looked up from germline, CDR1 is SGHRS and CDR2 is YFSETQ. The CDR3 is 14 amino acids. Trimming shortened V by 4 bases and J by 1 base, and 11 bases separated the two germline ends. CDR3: CASSPDGGNTEAFF. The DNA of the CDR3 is TGCGCCAGCAGCCCCGACGGGGGGAACACTGAAGCTTTCTTT.

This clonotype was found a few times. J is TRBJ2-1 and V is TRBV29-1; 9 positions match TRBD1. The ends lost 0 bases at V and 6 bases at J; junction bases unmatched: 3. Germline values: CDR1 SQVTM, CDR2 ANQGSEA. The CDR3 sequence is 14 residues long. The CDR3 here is CSVEDGTGPNEQFF. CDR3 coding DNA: TGCAGCGTTGAAGATGGGACAGGGCCCAATGAGCAGTTCTTC.

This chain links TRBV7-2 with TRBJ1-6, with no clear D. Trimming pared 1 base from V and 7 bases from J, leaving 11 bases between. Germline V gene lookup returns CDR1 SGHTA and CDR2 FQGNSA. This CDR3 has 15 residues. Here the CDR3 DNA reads TGTGCCAGCAGCTTAGTCGGCAGAGTAAATTCACCCCTCCACTTT. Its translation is CASSLVGRVNSPLHF.

DNA of the CDR3: TGCAGTGCTAGCGTTGGGACCGAGGGGCCCCAGCATTTT. Residues: CSASVGTEGPQHF. The chain recombines TRBV20-1 with TRBJ1-5, with TRBD1 as a possible D gene (5 bases). The ends were cut back, 3 bases at V and 9 bases at J, with 15 bases in the middle. CDR1 and CDR2 (germline): DFQATT, SNEGSKA (reference sequence). The CDR3 spans 13 residues.

CDR3 sequence: CSAWIGAGWRADNEQFF. CDR3 nucleotide sequence: TGCAGTGCTTGGATTGGGGCGGGGTGGAGGGCAGACAATGAGCAGTTCTTC. The gene calls are TRBV20-1 and TRBJ2-1, with a possible D match to TRBD2 (6 bases). Germline V CDR1 and CDR2: DFQATT, SNEGSKA (reference sequence). The CDR3 runs to 17 residues. Trimming removed 5 bases from V and 5 bases from J, with 25 bases in between.

The CDR3 DNA is TGTGCCAGCAGCCTGTGGGAAGGTACTAGTCGCCCCGGGGAGCTGTTTTTT. Amino acids: CASSLWEGTSRPGELFF. The rearrangement uses TRBV7-9 and TRBJ2-2; possibly TRBD2 for D (5 bases). There are 17 residues in the CDR3. CDR1 SEHNR and CDR2 FQNEAQ come from the germline V gene (reference sequence). V lost 5 bases and J lost 6, with 22 bases in between.

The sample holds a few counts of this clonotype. In nucleotides, the CDR3 is TGTGCCAGCACCGTGGACAGGGTCGCTGAAGCTTTCTTT. Encoded protein: CASTVDRVAEAFF. The rearrangement links TRBV28 to TRBJ1-1; 8 bases map to TRBD1. The CDR3 is 13 residues long. The V segment lost 7 bases and the J segment 6 bases; nucleotides outside the gene matches: 7. Germline CDR1 is MDHEN and CDR2 is SYDVKM.

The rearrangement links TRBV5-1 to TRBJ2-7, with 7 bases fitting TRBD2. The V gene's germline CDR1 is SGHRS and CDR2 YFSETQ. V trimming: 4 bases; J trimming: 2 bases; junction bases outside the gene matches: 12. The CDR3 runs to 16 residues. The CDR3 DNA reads TGCGCCAGCAGCCGCCTCCCGGGGGGTCAGACCTACGAGCAGTACGTC. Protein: CASSRLPGGQTYEQYV.

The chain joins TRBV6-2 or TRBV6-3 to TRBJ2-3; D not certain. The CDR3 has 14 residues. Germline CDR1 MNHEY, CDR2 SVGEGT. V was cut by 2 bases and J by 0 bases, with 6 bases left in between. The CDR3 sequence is CASSYPYSTDTQYF. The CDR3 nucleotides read TGTGCCAGCAGTTACCCGTATAGCACAGATACGCAGTATTTT.

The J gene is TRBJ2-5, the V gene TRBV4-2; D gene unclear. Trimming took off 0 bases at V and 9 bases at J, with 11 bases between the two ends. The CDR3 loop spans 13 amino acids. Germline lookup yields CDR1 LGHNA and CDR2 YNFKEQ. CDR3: CASSQDKVVAQYF. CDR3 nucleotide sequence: TGTGCCAGCAGCCAAGATAAGGTGGTTGCCCAGTACTTC.

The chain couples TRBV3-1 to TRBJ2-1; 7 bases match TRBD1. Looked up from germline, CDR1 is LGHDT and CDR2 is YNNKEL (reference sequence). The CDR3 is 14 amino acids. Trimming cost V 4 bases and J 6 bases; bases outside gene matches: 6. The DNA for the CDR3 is TGTGCCAGCAGCCTAACAGGGGTCCGCAATGAGCAGTTCTTC. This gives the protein CASSLTGVRNEQFF.

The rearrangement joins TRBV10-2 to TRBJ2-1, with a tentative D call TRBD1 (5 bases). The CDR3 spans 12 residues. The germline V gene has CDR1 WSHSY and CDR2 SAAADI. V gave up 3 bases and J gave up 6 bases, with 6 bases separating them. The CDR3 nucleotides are TGCGCCAGCAGTGATAGGGGCAATGAGCAGTTCTTC. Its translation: CASSDRGNEQFF.